This T cell receptor beta chain appears in the sequencing data of a study of tissue T cells after allogeneic stem cell transplantation. Remarks on this clone: The genes are named according to mouse. The read stops 1 residue short of the end of the CDR3; the missing end is completed from the germline J gene.

From germline, CDR1 is FNHDT and CDR2 SITEND (reference sequence). V lost 4 bases, J lost 6 bases, and 2 bases stayed unmatched. This CDR3 comprises 13 residues. Using immunoSEQ multiplex PCR, the repertoire was profiled, and TCRdb retains in-frame clones only, with some absent. The table has about 50,000 clones, roughly 73% seen once. Input material: sorted cells pooled from one or two spleens. This chain links TRBV19 with TRBJ2-1; TRBD1 aligns across 9 bases. The clonotype comes from a pool of C57BL/6 mice in good health. The CDR3 DNA, read in part, is TGTGCCAGCAGTCGGGACAGGGTTGCTGAGCAGTTC. Encoded protein: CASSRDRVAEQF. The full CDR3 is CASSRDRVAEQFF. Complete variable domain (other parts from reference TRBV19 and TRBJ2-1): GGIITQTPKFLIGQEGQKLTLKCQQNFNHDTMYWYRQDSGKGLRLIYYSITENDLQKGDLSEGYDASREKKSSFSLTVTSAQKNEMAVFLCASSRDRVAEQFFGPGTRLTVL.